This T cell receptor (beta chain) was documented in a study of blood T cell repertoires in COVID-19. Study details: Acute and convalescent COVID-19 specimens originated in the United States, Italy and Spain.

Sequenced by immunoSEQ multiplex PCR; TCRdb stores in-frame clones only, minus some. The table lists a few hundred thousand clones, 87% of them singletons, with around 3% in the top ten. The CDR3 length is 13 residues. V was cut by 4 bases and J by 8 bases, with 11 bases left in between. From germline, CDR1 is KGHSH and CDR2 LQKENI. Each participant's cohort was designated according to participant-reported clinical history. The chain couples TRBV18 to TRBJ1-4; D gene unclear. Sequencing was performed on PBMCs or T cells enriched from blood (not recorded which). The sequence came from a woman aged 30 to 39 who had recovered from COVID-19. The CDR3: CASSLRDGEKLFF. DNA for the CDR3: TGTGCCAGCTCACTGAGGGATGGAGAAAAACTGTTTTTT.